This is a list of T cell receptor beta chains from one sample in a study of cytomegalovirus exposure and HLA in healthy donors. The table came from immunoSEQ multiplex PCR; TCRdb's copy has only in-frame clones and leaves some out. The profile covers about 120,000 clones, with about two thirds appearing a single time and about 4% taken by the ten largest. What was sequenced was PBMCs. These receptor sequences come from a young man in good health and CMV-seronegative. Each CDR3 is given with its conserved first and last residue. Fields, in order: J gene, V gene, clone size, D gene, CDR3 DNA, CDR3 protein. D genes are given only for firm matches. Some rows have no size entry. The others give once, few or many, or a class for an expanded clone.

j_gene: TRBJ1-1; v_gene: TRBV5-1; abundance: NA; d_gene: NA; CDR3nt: TGCGCCAGCAGCTTGGCCCCCCGGAACACTGAAGCTTTCTTT; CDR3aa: CASSLAPRNTEAFF
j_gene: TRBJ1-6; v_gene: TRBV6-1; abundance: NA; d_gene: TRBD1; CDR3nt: TGTGCCAGCAGTGAAAGATCTTGGACAGGGCTGGATTCACCCCTCCACTTT; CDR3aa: CASSERSWTGLDSPLHF
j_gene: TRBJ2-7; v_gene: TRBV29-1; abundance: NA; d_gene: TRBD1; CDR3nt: TGCAGCGTTGTTACAGGGGGCTATTACGAGCAGTACTTC; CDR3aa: CSVVTGGYYEQYF
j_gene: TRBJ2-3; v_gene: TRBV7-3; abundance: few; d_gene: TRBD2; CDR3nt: TGTGCCAGCAGCCCAGCGGGGGGGACCTCAGATACGCAGTATTTT; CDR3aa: CASSPAGGTSDTQYF
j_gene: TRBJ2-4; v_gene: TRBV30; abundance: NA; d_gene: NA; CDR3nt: TGTGCCTGGATGGGGCAGTACAAAAACATTCAGTACTTC; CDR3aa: CAWMGQYKNIQYF
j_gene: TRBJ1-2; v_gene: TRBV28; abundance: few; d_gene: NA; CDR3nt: TGTGCCAGCAGTGTGGGGACAACCATCGGGGGCTACACCTTC; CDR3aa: CASSVGTTIGGYTF
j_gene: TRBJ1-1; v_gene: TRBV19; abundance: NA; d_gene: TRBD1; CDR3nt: TGTGCCAGCAAGGGACAGATGAACACTGAAGCTTTCTTT; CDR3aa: CASKGQMNTEAFF
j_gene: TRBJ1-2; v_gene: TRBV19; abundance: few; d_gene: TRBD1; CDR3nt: TGTGCCACCAAGACAGGGGCGCAAATTGTTAACAACTATGGCTACACCTTC; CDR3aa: CATKTGAQIVNNYGYTF
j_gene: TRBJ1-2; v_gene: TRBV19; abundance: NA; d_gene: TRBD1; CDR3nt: TGTGCCAGTAGTCCCCGGGACAGGGGCCATGGCTACACCTTC; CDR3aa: CASSPRDRGHGYTF
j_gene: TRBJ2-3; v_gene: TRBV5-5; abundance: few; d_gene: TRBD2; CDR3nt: TGTGCCAGCAGCTCGGTACTAGCGGGGAATACAGATACGCAGTATTTT; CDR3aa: CASSSVLAGNTDTQYF
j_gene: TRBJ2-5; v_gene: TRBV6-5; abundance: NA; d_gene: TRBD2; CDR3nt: TGTGCCAGCAGTTACTCCGGGACTACCAGGGAGACCCAGTACTTC; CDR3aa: CASSYSGTTRETQYF
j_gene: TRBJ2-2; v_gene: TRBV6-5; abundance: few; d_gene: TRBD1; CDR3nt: TGTGCCAGCAGGACAGGGATGGACACCGGGGAGCTGTTTTTT; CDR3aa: CASRTGMDTGELFF
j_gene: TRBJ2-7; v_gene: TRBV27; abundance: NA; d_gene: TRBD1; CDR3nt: TGTGCCAGCAGTTCGGACAGGGGTGGAGAGCAGTACTTC; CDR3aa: CASSSDRGGEQYF
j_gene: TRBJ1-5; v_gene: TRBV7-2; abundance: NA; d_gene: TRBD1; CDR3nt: TGTGCCAGCAGCCCTAGGACAGGGGGCAATCAGCCCCAGCATTTT; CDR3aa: CASSPRTGGNQPQHF
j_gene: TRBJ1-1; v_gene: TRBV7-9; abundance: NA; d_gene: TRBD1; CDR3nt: TGTGCCAGCAGCTTAGCTCATAGCGGACAGGGAGAAGCTTTCTTT; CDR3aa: CASSLAHSGQGEAFF
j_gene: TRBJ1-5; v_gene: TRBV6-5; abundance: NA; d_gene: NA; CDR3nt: TGTGCCAGCAGTTTGGACAGAGGGAATCAGCCCCAGCATTTT; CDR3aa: CASSLDRGNQPQHF
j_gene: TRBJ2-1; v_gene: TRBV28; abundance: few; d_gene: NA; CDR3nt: TGTGCCAGCAGTTTTTTTCTGCGCGGGGCCGATGAGCAGTTCTTC; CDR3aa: CASSFFLRGADEQFF
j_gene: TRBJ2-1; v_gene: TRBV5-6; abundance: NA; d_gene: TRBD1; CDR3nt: TGTGCCAGCACAGGGGCAGGGGGCGACGAGCAGTTCTTC; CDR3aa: CASTGAGGDEQFF
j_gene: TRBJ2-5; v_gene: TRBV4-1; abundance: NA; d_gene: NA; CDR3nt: TGCGCCAGCAGCCCCGAGGGGGAACAAGAGACCCAGTACTTC; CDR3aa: CASSPEGEQETQYF
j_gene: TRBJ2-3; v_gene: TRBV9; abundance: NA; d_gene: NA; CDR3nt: TGTGCCAGCAGCGTAGGAGATTGGGGGGTCGATACGCAGTATTTT; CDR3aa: CASSVGDWGVDTQYF
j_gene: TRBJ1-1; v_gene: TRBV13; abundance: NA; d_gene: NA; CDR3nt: TGTGCCAGCAGCCGGGGACTCCCGAACACTGAAGCTTTCTTT; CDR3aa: CASSRGLPNTEAFF
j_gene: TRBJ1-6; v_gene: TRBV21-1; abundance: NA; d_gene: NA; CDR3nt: TGTGCCAGCAGCAAAAAGGGGACAGGGATCTATTCACCCCTCCACTTT; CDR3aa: CASSKKGTGIYSPLHF
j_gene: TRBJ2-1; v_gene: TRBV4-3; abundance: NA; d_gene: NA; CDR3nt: TGCGCCAGCAGCCAAGATTGGAGCGCTTCGGGGGATGAGCAGTTCTTC; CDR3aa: CASSQDWSASGDEQFF
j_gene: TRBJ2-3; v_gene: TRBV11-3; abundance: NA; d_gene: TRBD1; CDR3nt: TGTGCCAGCAGCGCCGGGACAGGTCCCACAGATACGCAGTATTTT; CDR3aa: CASSAGTGPTDTQYF
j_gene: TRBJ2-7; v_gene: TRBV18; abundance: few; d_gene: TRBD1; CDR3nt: TGTGCCAGCTCACCGGGACAGGGCAACGAGCAGTACTTC; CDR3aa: CASSPGQGNEQYF
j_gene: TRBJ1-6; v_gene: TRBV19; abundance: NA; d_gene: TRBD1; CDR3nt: TGTGCCAGTAGCTGGGGGACAGGGGGTAATTCACCCCTCCACTTT; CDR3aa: CASSWGTGGNSPLHF
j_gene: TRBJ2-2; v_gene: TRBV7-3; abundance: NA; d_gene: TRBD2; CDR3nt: TGTGCCAGCAGCCCTGGGACTAGCGGGGGGACCGGGGAGCTGTTTTTT; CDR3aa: CASSPGTSGGTGELFF
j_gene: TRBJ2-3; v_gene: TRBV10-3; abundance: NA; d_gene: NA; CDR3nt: TGTGCCATCAGAAAGACGGGTAGCACAGATACGCAGTATTTT; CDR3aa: CAIRKTGSTDTQYF
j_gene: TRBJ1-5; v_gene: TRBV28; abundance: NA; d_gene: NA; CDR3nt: TGTGCCAGCCAGGCGAGCAATCAGCCCCAGCATTTT; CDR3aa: CASQASNQPQHF
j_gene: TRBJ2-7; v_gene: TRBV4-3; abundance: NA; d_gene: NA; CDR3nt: TGCGCCAGCAGCCAATTCGGGGGGCAGGACGAGCAGTACTTC; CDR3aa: CASSQFGGQDEQYF
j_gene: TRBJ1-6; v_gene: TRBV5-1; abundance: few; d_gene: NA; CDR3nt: TGCGCCAGCAGCTTGCAGGGAAGAAATTCACCCCTCCACTTT; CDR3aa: CASSLQGRNSPLHF
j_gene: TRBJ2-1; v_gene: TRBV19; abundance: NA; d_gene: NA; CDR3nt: TGTGCCAGTAGTATCGGGGGTGAGCAGTTCTTC; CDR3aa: CASSIGGEQFF
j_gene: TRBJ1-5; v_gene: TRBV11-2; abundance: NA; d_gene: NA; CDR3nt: TGTGCCAGCAGCTTAGATCGTGGCAGGGCCCCCAATCAGCCCCAGCATTTT; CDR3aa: CASSLDRGRAPNQPQHF
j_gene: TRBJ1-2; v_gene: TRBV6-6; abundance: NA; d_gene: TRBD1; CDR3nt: TGTGCCAGCAGCGAGGGGGCAGGCTATGGCTACACCTTC; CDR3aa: CASSEGAGYGYTF
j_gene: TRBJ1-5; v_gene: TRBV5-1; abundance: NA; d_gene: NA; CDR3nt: TGCGCCAGCAGTCCAGGCCAATATAGCAATCAGCCCCAGCATTTT; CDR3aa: CASSPGQYSNQPQHF
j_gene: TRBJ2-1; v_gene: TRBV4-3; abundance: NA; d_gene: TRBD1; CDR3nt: TGCGCCAGCAGCCAGTGGACAGGGGAAAACAATGAGCAGTTCTTC; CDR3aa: CASSQWTGENNEQFF
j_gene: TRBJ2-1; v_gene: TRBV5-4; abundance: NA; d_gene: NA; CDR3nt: TGTGCCAGCAGCTTGGGGGGCGGAATAGCCTACAATGAGCAGTTCTTC; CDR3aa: CASSLGGGIAYNEQFF
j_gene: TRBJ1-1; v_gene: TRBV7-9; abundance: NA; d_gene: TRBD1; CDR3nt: TGTGCCAGCAGCTTAGGGACAGGGTACACTGAAGCTTTCTTT; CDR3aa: CASSLGTGYTEAFF
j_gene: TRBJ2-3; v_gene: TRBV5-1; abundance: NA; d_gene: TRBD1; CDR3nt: TGCGCCAGCAGCTGGACAGGGGGGGGCACAGATACGCAGTATTTT; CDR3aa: CASSWTGGGTDTQYF
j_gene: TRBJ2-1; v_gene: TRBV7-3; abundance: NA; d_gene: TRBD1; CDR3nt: TGTGCCAGCAGCTGGGACAGGGGGACCTACAATGAGCAGTTCTTC; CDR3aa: CASSWDRGTYNEQFF